The 27 T cell receptor beta chains presented below share a single source sample, sequenced in a study of graft-versus-host responses after intestinal transplantation. Their antigens are not known. The assay was immunoSEQ multiplex PCR, and TCRdb's table has in-frame clones only and misses some. The sample includes 70,000 to 95,000 clones, about 93% of them seen just once. Specimen: unstimulated CD8+ T cells sorted from spleen or lymph node cells, collected before transplant. The receptors shown here come from a human donor who was the organ donor for an intestinal transplant.

The rearrangement joins TRBV5-4 to TRBJ2-1; tentatively, D is TRBD2 (5 bases). CDR3 length equals 15 residues. Trimming took 3 bases from V and 6 from J, leaving 16 bases between them. Germline CDR1 SGHNT, CDR2 YYREEE (reference sequence). The DNA for the CDR3 is TGTGCCAGCAGCTCCCCGTGGCTAGCTGGCAATGAGCAGTTCTTC. The encoded protein is CASSSPWLAGNEQFF.

This rearrangement joins TRBV2 to TRBJ2-5; 12 bases line up with TRBD2. The junction had 8 bases not matched to a gene; V was cut back by 6 bases and J by 3 bases. Per germline, CDR1 SNHLY and CDR2 FYNNEI. The CDR3 is 16 residues long. For the CDR3, the DNA is TGTGCCAGCAGCCGAAGGGCTAGCGGGGGGGAAGAGACCCAGTACTTC. It encodes CASSRRASGGEETQYF.

The V call is TRBV5-1, the J call TRBJ2-1, with 7 bases fitting TRBD1. V lost 1 base, J lost 0 bases, and 4 bases stayed unmatched. Germline V gene data show CDR1 as SGHRS and CDR2 as YFSETQ. The CDR3 is 16 residues long. CDR3 loop: CASSLTGANSYNEQFF. The CDR3 DNA reads TGCGCCAGCAGCTTGACAGGGGCTAACTCCTACAATGAGCAGTTCTTC.

This rearrangement joins TRBV2 to TRBJ1-5, with D hard to call. Looked up from germline, CDR1 is SNHLY and CDR2 is FYNNEI. V was clipped by 1 base and J by 0 bases, with 7 bases between them. The CDR3 contains 15 residues. In DNA form, the CDR3 reads TGTGCCAGCAGTGAAGGGAACTATAGCAATCAGCCCCAGCATTTT. Encoded protein: CASSEGNYSNQPQHF.

The table lists this clone with a count of one. The V call is TRBV7-9, the J call TRBJ2-7; a possible D gene is TRBD2 (6 bases). CDR1 SEHNR and CDR2 FQNEAQ come from the germline V gene (reference sequence). V lost 0 bases and J lost 9, with 12 bases in between. This CDR3 is built from 13 residues. CDR3 nucleotides: TGTGCCAGCAGCTTAGCTAGGAGGGGAGGGCAGTACTTC. It encodes CASSLARRGGQYF.

This sequence joins TRBV5-1 and TRBJ2-2; 8 bases are a match to TRBD1. This CDR3 region has 15 residues. V trimming: 4 bases; J trimming: 4 bases; junction bases outside the gene matches: 6. Germline CDR1 reads SGHRS; CDR2 reads YFSETQ. The CDR3 sequence: CASSIGTGPTGELFF. CDR3 DNA sequence: TGCGCCAGCAGCATAGGGACAGGCCCCACCGGGGAGCTGTTTTTT.

The chain combines TRBV27 with TRBJ2-7, with TRBD1 as a possible D gene (6 bases). Trimming cost V 5 bases and J 4 bases, with 15 bases left between them. The CDR3 is 14 amino acids. In germline, CDR1 is MNHEY, CDR2 SMNVEV (reference sequence). CDR3 residues: CASSPRTVLYEQYF. The CDR3 DNA reads as TGTGCCAGCAGTCCCCGGACAGTCCTATACGAGCAGTACTTC.

This rearrangement joins TRBV19 to TRBJ2-7, with TRBD2 identical over 7 bases. The V and J ends lost 8 bases and 0 bases, in that order; junction bases with no gene match: 13. CDR1 LNHDA and CDR2 SQIVND come from the germline V gene (reference sequence). This CDR3 spans 16 amino acids. For the CDR3, the DNA is TGTGCCAGTCGAAGCTGGGGGGGGAGCGGCTCCTACGAGCAGTACTTC. Its translation is CASRSWGGSGSYEQYF.

The genes are TRBV27 and TRBJ2-1; maybe TRBD2 (5 bases). Trimming stripped 2 bases from V and 2 bases from J, with 10 bases between. The V gene's germline CDR1 is MNHEY and CDR2 SMNVEV (reference sequence). The CDR3 is made up of 15 amino acids. In DNA form, the CDR3 reads TGTGCCAGCAGTTTAACCAGGAGGCCCTACAATGAGCAGTTCTTC. Its protein product is CASSLTRRPYNEQFF.

The rearrangement uses TRBV2 and TRBJ2-1; 9 bases are a match to TRBD2. The V segment lost 5 bases and the J segment 2 bases; nucleotides outside the gene matches: 4. This CDR3 comprises 15 residues. Germline V gene data show CDR1 as SNHLY and CDR2 as FYNNEI. The CDR3 loop is CASSPAGGTYNEQFF. DNA of the CDR3: TGTGCCAGCAGTCCAGCGGGGGGAACCTACAATGAGCAGTTCTTC.

The chain joins TRBV6-1 to TRBJ2-7, with D tentatively TRBD2 (6 bases). The CDR3 covers 17 residues. Per the germline V gene, CDR1 is MNHNS and CDR2 is SASEGT. V shed 4 bases and J shed 3 bases, with 22 bases lying between them. The CDR3 is CASSGDFGQEGGYEQYF. Here the CDR3 DNA reads TGTGCCAGCAGTGGGGACTTCGGGCAGGAGGGAGGCTACGAGCAGTACTTC.

J is TRBJ1-3 and V is TRBV28; D remains ambiguous. The CDR3 loop spans 18 amino acids. Trimming removed 8 bases from V and 2 bases from J, with 25 bases in between. Germline V gives CDR1 MDHEN, CDR2 SYDVKM. The CDR3 spells CASLAFDGSFITGNTIYF. CDR3 nucleotides: TGTGCCAGCTTAGCATTTGACGGCAGCTTCATTACTGGAAACACCATATATTTT.

The rearrangement links TRBV19 to TRBJ1-5, with D unclear. CDR1 and CDR2 from the germline V gene are LNHDA and SQIVND (reference sequence). V was cut by 3 bases and J by 6 bases, with 18 bases left in between. CDR3 length equals 16 residues. CDR3 DNA sequence: TGTGCCAGTAGTATCTTTGCTTCAAGGGAGTTTCAGCCCCAGCATTTT. Residues: CASSIFASREFQPQHF.

The genes are TRBV28 and TRBJ2-5, with D unclear. CDR3 length: 14 amino acids. In germline, CDR1 is MDHEN, CDR2 SYDVKM. V lost 6 bases, J lost 4 bases, and 15 bases lay in between. Written as DNA, the CDR3 is TGTGCCAGCAGGACCCCTGGAGACCCAGAGACCCAGTACTTC. Amino acids: CASRTPGDPETQYF.

V and J are TRBV5-6 and TRBJ1-3, with D hard to call. CDR3 length: 14 residues. The V gene's germline CDR1 is SGHDT and CDR2 YYEEEE. V lost 1 base and J 4 bases, leaving 9 bases between the germline ends. The DNA of the CDR3 is TGTGCCAGCAGCTTGCTAGTAACCGGAAACACCATATATTTT. Translated, it gives CASSLLVTGNTIYF.

The chain is built from TRBV27 and TRBJ2-1, with a possible D match to TRBD2 (6 bases). The CDR3 covers 17 residues. The V and J ends lost 5 bases and 1 base respectively, with 18 bases between them. Germline CDR1 MNHEY, CDR2 SMNVEV (reference sequence). The CDR3 spells CASSRIGRSGSYNEQFF. The CDR3 nucleotides read TGTGCCAGCAGTAGAATCGGGAGATCCGGTTCCTACAATGAGCAGTTCTTC.

V gene TRBV19 combines with J gene TRBJ1-1, with D hard to call. Germline V gene sequence: CDR1 LNHDA, CDR2 SQIVND (reference sequence). This CDR3 is built from 11 residues. V lost 3 bases and J 6 bases, leaving 5 bases between the germline ends. The CDR3 region is CASSILSEAFF. In nucleotides, the CDR3 is TGTGCCAGTAGTATTCTTTCTGAAGCTTTCTTT. The full variable domain, with the rest looked up from reference TRBV19 and TRBJ1-1, is DGGITQSPKYLFRKEGQNVTLSCEQNLNHDAMYWYRQDPGQGLRLIYYSQIVNDFQKGDIAEGYSVSREKKESFPLTVTSAQKNPTAFYLCASSILSEAFFGQGTRLTVV.

The chain carries TRBV2 and TRBJ2-7; no reliable D call. The CDR3 covers 15 residues. Germline lookup yields CDR1 SNHLY and CDR2 FYNNEI. V lost 1 base and J lost 0, with 10 bases in between. As DNA, the CDR3 is TGTGCCAGCAGTGAAGGGCCTAGGTACTCCTACGAGCAGTACTTC. Translating gives CASSEGPRYSYEQYF.

The chain recombines TRBV27 with TRBJ2-5, with D maybe TRBD2 (6 bases). V lost 5 bases and J lost 0, with 13 bases in between. Per the germline V gene, CDR1 is MNHEY and CDR2 is SMNVEV (reference sequence). This CDR3 is built from 15 residues. The CDR3 here is CASSNPRDYQETQYF. The CDR3 region has the DNA TGTGCCAGCAGTAACCCCCGGGACTACCAAGAGACCCAGTACTTC.

The rearrangement links TRBV7-3 to TRBJ2-5; 7 positions agree with TRBD2. CDR3 size: 13 residues. CDR1 is SGHTA and CDR2 is FQGTGA in the germline V gene. Unmatched junction bases numbered 0, after V lost 4 bases and J lost 1 base. The CDR3 region has the DNA TGTGCCAGCAGCTCGGGGGGCCAAGAGACCCAGTACTTC. As protein: CASSSGGQETQYF.

The J gene is TRBJ2-3, the V gene TRBV4-1, with 12 nucleotides matching TRBD2. The CDR3 totals 18 residues. Germline CDR1 is MGHRA and CDR2 is YSYEKL. The V segment lost 0 bases and the J segment 4 bases; nucleotides outside the gene matches: 8. The CDR3 region is CASSQESTSGGSADTQYF. The CDR3 region has the DNA TGCGCCAGCAGCCAAGAGTCAACTAGCGGGGGGTCCGCAGATACGCAGTATTTT.

The chain carries TRBV19 and TRBJ2-7, with TRBD2 matching over 7 bases. V trimming: 5 bases; J trimming: 1 base; junction bases outside the gene matches: 5. The CDR3 has 14 residues. CDR1 is LNHDA and CDR2 is SQIVND in the germline V gene (reference sequence). CDR3: CASSGASGSYEQYF. The DNA for the CDR3 is TGTGCCAGTAGTGGCGCTAGCGGTTCCTACGAGCAGTACTTC.

This chain connects TRBV27 to TRBJ2-3, with 7 bases that match TRBD2. This CDR3 has 18 residues. Trimming cost V 7 bases and J 2 bases; bases outside gene matches: 18. Per germline, CDR1 MNHEY and CDR2 SMNVEV (reference sequence). CDR3 in amino acids: CASTPLAASGPVTDTQYF. The CDR3 DNA is TGTGCCAGCACGCCCCTCGCGGCTAGCGGTCCTGTCACAGATACGCAGTATTTT.

This chain joins TRBV2 and TRBJ2-1; 10 bases are shared with TRBD2. Germline values: CDR1 SNHLY, CDR2 FYNNEI. Trimming removed 10 bases from V and 7 bases from J; junction bases left unmatched: 10. The CDR3 loop spans 14 amino acids. CDR3 in DNA: TGTGCCAAAAAGCAGGGACTAGCGCCTAATGAGCAGTTCTTC. It yields the protein CAKKQGLAPNEQFF.

The chain combines TRBV29-1 with TRBJ2-7; TRBD1 matches 8 bases. With 0 bases clipped from V and 7 bases from J, the junction kept 5 bases outside the gene matches. Germline V gene sequence: CDR1 SQVTM, CDR2 ANQGSEA. CDR3 size: 13 residues. CDR3 amino acids: CSVEEQGAGEQYF. The CDR3 DNA reads as TGCAGCGTTGAAGAGCAGGGGGCAGGTGAGCAGTACTTC.

This clone was seen only once. This rearrangement joins TRBV10-3 to TRBJ2-7; TRBD2 might be the D (6 bases). CDR1 is ENHRY, CDR2 SYGVKD, per germline. The length of the CDR3 is 13 residues. V was shortened by 4 bases and J by 4 bases, with 11 bases between the two germline ends. The CDR3 sequence is CAISVGSGYEQYF. The CDR3 region has the DNA TGTGCCATCAGTGTCGGGAGTGGGTACGAGCAGTACTTC.

The count of this clone is one. The V call is TRBV6-4, the J call TRBJ2-7; 11 bases match TRBD1. The CDR3 covers 15 residues. The germline V gene encodes CDR1 MRHNA and CDR2 SNTAGT. Trimming removed 4 bases from V and 4 bases from J; junction bases left unmatched: 6. The CDR3 loop is CASSGRDRGGYEQYF. As DNA, the CDR3 is TGTGCCAGCAGTGGCCGGGACAGGGGGGGGTACGAGCAGTACTTC.